The clone carrying this T cell receptor beta chain was seen a handful of times. This specimen comes from a study of blood T cells in healthy people across ages. Study-level background: About one barcoded TCR beta cDNA was captured per two T cells.

CDR1 is ENHRY, CDR2 SYGVKD, per germline. V dropped 3 bases and J dropped 2 bases, with 17 bases sitting between them. This CDR3 spans 18 amino acids. A second PCR, run for roughly 7 to 11 cycles, used a sample-barcoded 5' primer plus a J-beta primer mix. Each single sample gave us at least 2.5 million CDR3-containing paired-end reads. TCRdb reanalysed the 5' RACE reads using MiXCR and keeps one entry per CDR3 protein. The table shows nearly 800,000 distinct CDR3 sequences, with more than 50% occurring only once. Roughly 10 milliliters of peripheral blood were drawn from each donor into EDTA-treated tubes.

The source of this sequence is a man aged 35-49 years in good health. The sequencing input was blood. The gene calls are TRBV10-3 and TRBJ2-6; possibly TRBD2 for D (6 bases). The CDR3 loop is CAISDVTRASAGANVLTF. The DNA of the CDR3 is TGTGCCATCAGTGACGTGACTAGGGCCTCGGCTGGGGCCAACGTCCTGACTTTC.